This TCR beta chain was recorded in a study of T-cell reconstitution after alpha-beta-depleted transplantation in children (TCRdb year 2016). Study-wide context: Using TCR repertoire profiling, the study followed T-cell immune reconstitution in a quantitative way in children after TCRalphabeta/CD19-depleted allogeneic hematopoietic cell transplantation.

Receptor libraries were prepared by PCR. The listed sequencing device is Illumina HiSeq 2500. TCR library preparation used molecular barcoding, with unique molecular identifiers applied to normalize quantification of the TCRbeta repertoire. The raw public data were reprocessed by TCRdb itself: fastp quality trimming at Q25, MiXCR clonotype calling, in-frame beta chains only. When rows share a CDR3 protein, they turn into one entry using the most common DNA and genes. In all, the sample holds some 3,100 distinct CDR3 sequences, and approximately 10% of those were seen once. Clones ranked in the top ten supply over 75% of the sample. V is clipped by 0 bases and J by 8 bases, and the sequence between their germline boundaries is 10 bases long. The germline V gene provides CDR1 ENHRY and CDR2 SYGVKD. The CDR3, from cysteine to phenylalanine, totals 13 residues. The kept DNA is CDR3 alone, 39 bases in frame from the first base.

Interpreted using the paper, the treatment or condition label stands for: allogeneic hematopoietic cell transplantation with graft depleted of TCRalphabeta T cells and CD19 B cells. Transplant recipients were children who received TCRalphabeta/CD19-depleted allogeneic hematopoietic cell grafts. The sample holds many counts of this clonotype. Its antigen specificity is not known. The input lacks base qualities; no much larger clone sits a single base away. General findings and caveats noted by the study authors: Over subsequent months, a decline in hyperexpanded clone frequencies was noted, and after one year, T-cell counts and TCRbeta diversity were mostly ascribed to newly produced T cells. The apparently early recovery of alphabetaT-cell counts about two months after transplant reportedly depended on only several hundred rapidly expanded clones that came from non-depleted graft cells. The high TCRbeta diversity at day 60 in some patients was ascribed to recipient T cells and intrathymic progenitors that had survived conditioning.

The sample consisted of PBMCs, mostly from graft donor cells, taken 360 days after TCRalphabeta/CD19-depleted stem cell transplant. This sequence uses TRBV10-3 and TRBJ1-2, with no confident D gene call. The source is a patient between 2 and 9 years old who had a stem cell transplant for inherited bone marrow failure, so the T cells may come from the graft donor. The nucleotide sequence is TGTGCCATCAGTGAGTCGGGGTCTCGGGGCTACACCTTC. Translated, it reads CAISESGSRGYTF.